Listed below are T cell receptor beta chains from one sample, sequenced in a study of monozygotic twins with inflammatory bowel disease. TCRdb reprocessed the 5' RACE reads and stores each CDR3 protein as one record, lacking DNA. Its listing shows 400,000 to 500,000 distinct CDR3 sequences. Input material: blood. The receptors shown here come from a human donor with ulcerative colitis or Crohn's disease, or a healthy co-twin of an affected twin (not recorded which). Both conserved end residues are part of each CDR3. Fields, in order: J gene, V gene, CDR3 protein.

>TRBJ2-3|TRBV29-1
CSVRNRTGLSTDTQYF
>TRBJ2-5|TRBV7-2
CASSLYRLGTQYF
>TRBJ1-6|TRBV4-1
CASSQETGSSGSPLHF
>TRBJ1-2|TRBV7-9
CASSSGTGGEEGYTF
>TRBJ2-2|TRBV7-2
CASGTGGSGELFF
>TRBJ2-6|TRBV29-1
CSVLAGANVLTF
>TRBJ2-7|TRBV9
CASSVASVVEIYEQYF
>TRBJ2-5|TRBV9
CASSVAAGGPLETQYF
>TRBJ2-7|TRBV9
CASSVRARDSEQYF
>TRBJ2-7|TRBV5-5
CASTPGTSYEQYF
>TRBJ2-7|TRBV7-2
CASSPRLAGRDEQYF
>TRBJ2-3|TRBV13
CASSRRGGAGDTQYF
>TRBJ2-1|TRBV6-4
CASSKGQGNDEQFF
>TRBJ2-5|TRBV20-1
CSGAGNQGSTGETQYF
>TRBJ1-1|TRBV15
CATSSLTGLNTEAFF
>TRBJ1-1|TRBV11-2
CASSSVRGNTEAFF
>TRBJ2-1|TRBV6-1
CASPSQDRPGNEQFF
>TRBJ2-5|TRBV12-3/TRBV12-4
CASGEGGEQETQYF
>TRBJ2-2|TRBV19
CASKKEVGELFF
>TRBJ1-6|TRBV11-2
CASSLVPQSPLHF
>TRBJ2-5|TRBV29-1
CSVSYGQGIRETQYF
>TRBJ1-5|TRBV28
CASSPYGTGINQPQHF
>TRBJ1-1|TRBV20-1
CSARWTGKGWNTEAFF
>TRBJ2-7|TRBV6-1
CASSRTDRNYVQYF
>TRBJ2-5|TRBV5-6
CASTRGLAGEETQYF
>TRBJ2-7|TRBV27
CASSPRRTSYEQYF
>TRBJ1-2|TRBV5-1
CASSLVGYGYTF
>TRBJ2-2|TRBV9
CASSTPTGETGELFF
>TRBJ2-7|TRBV19
CARGTSGSGEQYF
>TRBJ1-1|TRBV10-2
CTISLGARNTEAFF
>TRBJ2-3|TRBV27
CASSLLRQASTDTQYF
>TRBJ2-7|TRBV5-1
CASSLVGGRSHEQYF
>TRBJ2-3|TRBV20-1
CSAHRGITDTQYF
>TRBJ2-5|TRBV5-1
CASSGGQGLAETQYF
>TRBJ1-6|TRBV27
CASSSGGKHSPLHF
>TRBJ1-1|TRBV25-1
CASSARVTGGATEAFF
>TRBJ2-5|TRBV7-2
CASLFGGAGETQYF
>TRBJ2-3|TRBV7-3
CASTLEGRTTDTQYF
>TRBJ2-1|TRBV13
CASSPLQDNEQFF
>TRBJ2-3|TRBV5-1
CASSFWGQETDTQYF
>TRBJ1-2|TRBV10-3
CAISSPGQGVGGYTF